The rows below give T cell receptor beta chains drawn from one sample of a study of blood T cell repertoires in COVID-19. Assay: immunoSEQ multiplex PCR; the TCRdb copy retains only in-frame clones and omits some. The repertoire has about 260,000 clones, 75% to 90% of them found once; the top ten carry over 3.5%. Specimen: peripheral blood. These receptors originate from a woman between 40 and 50 years old with acute or convalescent COVID-19. Both conserved end residues are part of each CDR3. Where a row states a size, it is once, few, many or the class of an expanded clone; other rows omit it.

clone_size j_call v_call cdr3_aa
NA TRBJ2-3 TRBV19 CASTIGGQVTDTQYF
NA TRBJ2-5 TRBV5-1 CASSAGQGARETQYF
NA TRBJ1-2 TRBV4-1 CASSQGQEVYGYTF
few TRBJ2-2 TRBV10-1 CASGRGNTGELFF
once TRBJ1-5 TRBV2 CASSTGGNQPQHF
NA TRBJ1-2 TRBV3-1/TRBV3-2 CASSQEGWAGYTF
NA TRBJ1-1 TRBV5-1 CASSFWVAGGGTEAFF
few TRBJ2-2 TRBV11-2 CASSLRDAGGLTGELFF
NA TRBJ1-2 TRBV12-3/TRBV12-4 CASSLGPVGYTF
NA TRBJ2-3 TRBV10-3 CAISDDRDLATDTQYF
few TRBJ2-1 TRBV2 CANRDSSTREFF
NA TRBJ1-2 TRBV5-1 CASRTGSQGNYGYTF
NA TRBJ1-2 TRBV7-9 CASSSIYRRYGYTF
NA TRBJ2-4 TRBV5-1 CASSFELGGKNIQYF
NA TRBJ2-3 TRBV3-1/TRBV3-2 CASSHQRQGWSPDTQYF
NA TRBJ1-2 TRBV4-2 CASSQDRGSGYTF
once TRBJ2-3 TRBV10-2 CASSGGTSGTSTDTQYF
NA TRBJ2-1 TRBV6-4 CASSDHGGGYNEQFF
NA TRBJ2-2 TRBV13 CASSPARGLVEYTGELFF
NA TRBJ2-2 TRBV10-3 CAIRAGTGDYLELFF
NA TRBJ1-5 TRBV18 CASSPGRDQPQHF
NA TRBJ1-1 TRBV7-8 CASSLSTGYLEAFF
NA TRBJ1-5 TRBV7-9 CASSPSQDSNQPQHF
few TRBJ1-5 TRBV4-1 CASSQDRQGPVQPQHF
NA TRBJ2-2 TRBV5-6 CASSIGTPGGELFF
few TRBJ1-2 TRBV15 CATSRDPSLPGQGYYGYTF